This record looks at one T cell receptor (beta chain) sequence and its context. What it binds is not known. The source of the sample is a study of T cells in localized non-small cell lung cancer. This CDR3 comprises 12 residues. With 2 bases removed from V and 3 bases from J, the gap between germline ends came to 4 bases. Germline V gene data show CDR1 as SGHAT and CDR2 as FQNNGV. Study findings and constraints: It was uninvolved adjacent lung that showed the highest T cell clonality, exceeding tumor. The tumor had only one region sequenced, so heterogeneity remains possible. Adjacent lung held a median approximately 57 of the top 100 tumor clones. Blood T cell density predicted longer survival; adjacent-lung clonality, shorter.

Generated by immunoSEQ multiplex PCR, the TCRdb table keeps only in-frame clones and is missing some. The data contain approximately 88,000 clones, more than 75% of them singletons. This specimen consisted of PBMCs, obtained before any cancer treatment. The receptor's source is a woman aged 35-75 years with stage II squamous cell lung carcinoma. The chain joins TRBV11-2 to TRBJ1-2; no clear D. CDR3 nucleotide sequence: TGTGCCAGCAGCTTATACGACTATGGCTACACCTTC. Protein sequence: CASSLYDYGYTF. Full variable domain (outside the CDR3, taken from reference TRBV11-2 and TRBJ1-2): EAGVAQSPRYKIIEKRQSVAFWCNPISGHATLYWYQQILGQGPKLLIQFQNNGVVDDSQLPKDRFSAERLKGVDSTLKIQPAKLEDSAVYLCASSLYDYGYTFGSGTRLTVV.